This T cell receptor beta chain was identified in a study of blood T cell repertoires in COVID-19. Study background: From the United States, Italy and Spain came samples of acute and convalescent COVID-19. The cDNA or gDNA used as material had been derived from T cells, B-cell-depleted T cells, or PBMCs.

Profiling relied on immunoSEQ multiplex PCR, and the TCRdb table lists in-frame clones only, not all of them. The sample has 470,000 or so clones; around 89% are singletons. The CDR3 consists of 11 residues. Trimming shortened V by 7 bases and J by 3 bases, and 3 bases separated the two germline ends. The specimen was peripheral blood. This TCR derives from a woman aged 25 to 39 with acute or convalescent COVID-19. The chain links TRBV12-3 or TRBV12-4 to TRBJ2-2; D ambiguous. DNA for the CDR3: TGTGCCAGCACCGACACCGGGGAGCTGTTTTTT. The encoded protein is CASTDTGELFF.